This entry lists 30 T cell receptor beta chains sequenced from one sample in a study of somatic mutations in cytotoxic T cells in rheumatoid arthritis. Assay used: immunoSEQ multiplex PCR; TCRdb lists only in-frame clones, some missing. The table shows approximately 19,000 clones, with about three quarters occurring only once. The sequencing sample was made of CD8+ T cells sorted from blood. The receptors were sampled from an adult with rheumatoid arthritis.

The rearrangement uses TRBV11-2 and TRBJ2-1; 7 bases align to TRBD2. The CDR3 has 16 amino acids. The germline V gene encodes CDR1 SGHAT and CDR2 FQNNGV. Trimming cost V 3 bases and J 7 bases; bases outside gene matches: 12. DNA for the CDR3: TGTGCCAGCAGCTTCTCCGGGACTATACGTGGTAATGAGCAGTTCTTC. Residues: CASSFSGTIRGNEQFF.

The V and J genes are TRBV6-5 and TRBJ1-4; D unclear. Trimming took off 6 bases at V and 1 base at J, with 12 bases between the two ends. This CDR3 comprises 15 residues. Germline V gene data show CDR1 as MNHEY and CDR2 as SVGAGI. The CDR3 bases are TGTGCCAGCAGAGGGCCCGGAGGAACTAATGAAAAACTGTTTTTT. Its protein is CASRGPGGTNEKLFF.

About this clone: Other DNA variants within this sample encode the same CDR3. This sequence joins TRBV4-1 and TRBJ1-1; tentative D call: TRBD1 (5 bases). Germline V gene data show CDR1 as MGHRA and CDR2 as YSYEKL. V lost 1 base to trimming and J lost 4 bases, with 13 bases between them. The CDR3 extends over 15 amino acids. CDR3 DNA: TGCGCCAGCAGCCAAGCAATGGGGCAACTCACTGAAGCTTTCTTT. This sequence encodes CASSQAMGQLTEAFF.

The rearrangement uses TRBV28 and TRBJ1-1; TRBD1 is a possible D gene (6 bases). The CDR3 is 11 residues long. Germline V CDR1 and CDR2: MDHEN, SYDVKM. V gave up 10 bases and J gave up 6 bases, with 12 bases separating them. CDR3 sequence (DNA): TGTGCCACCGCCGGGGGCCCTGAAGCTTTCTTT. Its protein product is CATAGGPEAFF.

The chain is built from TRBV10-1 and TRBJ2-7, with TRBD1 matching 10 bases. The CDR3 has 16 residues. Germline CDR1 and CDR2: WNHNN and SYGVQD (reference sequence). V trimming: 3 bases; J trimming: 4 bases; junction bases outside the gene matches: 9. Written as DNA, the CDR3 is TGCGCCAGCAGTGACCTCGACGGGGACAGGGGTTACGAGCAGTACTTC. Translated: CASSDLDGDRGYEQYF.

This chain joins TRBV6-1 and TRBJ1-4; 7 bases are a match to TRBD1. J was trimmed by 2 bases and V by 8 bases; bases with no gene match: 5. The V gene's germline CDR1 is MNHNS and CDR2 SASEGT. This CDR3 region has 14 residues. The CDR3 spells CASGRGYTNEKLFF. The CDR3 coding sequence is TGTGCCAGCGGCAGGGGGTATACTAATGAAAAACTGTTTTTT.

The J gene is TRBJ2-2, the V gene TRBV6-5; 8 nucleotides match TRBD2. Trimming took 5 bases from V and 6 from J; bases not matched to a gene: 2. Germline CDR1 reads MNHEY; CDR2 reads SVGAGI. This CDR3 is built from 13 residues. The CDR3 reads CASSGGLAGELFF. Here the CDR3 DNA reads TGTGCCAGCAGTGGGGGACTAGCCGGGGAGCTGTTTTTT.

The chain carries TRBV6-5 and TRBJ1-5, with 8 bases identical to TRBD1. V lost 8 bases and J lost 6; bases outside the gene matches: 6. The germline V gene encodes CDR1 MNHEY and CDR2 SVGAGI. The CDR3 loop spans 13 amino acids. For the CDR3, the DNA is TGTGCCAGCTCGGACAGGGTGGGTCAGCCCCAGCATTTT. Its translation is CASSDRVGQPQHF.

This chain links TRBV5-6 with TRBJ2-1; 7 bases line up with TRBD2. Trimming removed 3 bases from V and 13 bases from J; junction bases left unmatched: 7. This CDR3 comprises 12 residues. Germline loops: CDR1 SGHDT, CDR2 YYEEEE. The CDR3 DNA reads as TGTGCCAGCAGCTCCCCCGGGACTAAACAGTTCTTC. Its translation is CASSSPGTKQFF.

The chain links TRBV7-9 to TRBJ2-3; D is perhaps TRBD2 (6 bases). The CDR3 sequence is 16 residues long. The V end was cut by 5 bases, the J end by 2 bases, with 17 bases between. Germline V CDR1 and CDR2: SEHNR, FQNEAQ (reference sequence). The CDR3 here is CASSPQGRGFTDTQYF. The CDR3 DNA reads as TGTGCCAGCAGCCCCCAAGGTCGGGGGTTCACAGATACGCAGTATTTT.

The chain uses TRBV29-1 and TRBJ1-1; no clear D. Between the trimmed V and J ends, which lost 5 bases and 2 bases, there was a span of 6 bases. CDR3 size: 11 residues. From germline, CDR1 is SQVTM and CDR2 ANQGSEA. Written as DNA, the CDR3 is TGCAGCGTTAGCAGTAACACTGAAGCTTTCTTT. This gives the protein CSVSSNTEAFF.

This clone has just one count. The chain links TRBV7-2 to TRBJ2-7; 14 bases are a match to TRBD2. The CDR3 is 16 amino acids. Germline lookup yields CDR1 SGHTA and CDR2 FQGNSA. J lost 4 bases, V lost 3 bases, and 5 bases had no gene match. The CDR3 DNA is TGTGCCAGCAGCTTTTACGGGACTAGCGGGGGATACGAGCAGTACTTC. Its protein product is CASSFYGTSGGYEQYF.

This chain connects TRBV9 to TRBJ1-4, with TRBD1 matching 8 bases. The V gene end was trimmed by 2 bases and the J gene end by 8 bases; junction bases not matched to a gene: 8. The V gene's germline CDR1 is SGDLS and CDR2 YYNGEE. CDR3 length equals 15 residues. The CDR3: CASSVQGAPTEKLFF. CDR3 coding DNA: TGTGCCAGCAGCGTGCAGGGGGCTCCTACCGAAAAACTGTTTTTT. Full variable domain (rest looked up from reference TRBV9 and TRBJ1-4): DSGVTQTPKHLITATGQRVTLRCSPRSGDLSVYWYQQSLDQGLQFLIQYYNGEERAKGNILERFSAQQFPDLHSELNLSSLELGDSALYFCASSVQGAPTEKLFFGSGTQLSVL.

The rearrangement uses TRBV10-3 and TRBJ2-7, with D maybe TRBD2 (6 bases). This CDR3 has 13 amino acids. V lost 8 bases, J lost 2 bases, and 13 bases lay in between. The germline V gene encodes CDR1 ENHRY and CDR2 SYGVKD. CDR3 loop: CAIAAGGTYEQYF. CDR3 nucleotides: TGTGCCATCGCGGCGGGCGGGACCTACGAGCAGTACTTC.

This sequence joins TRBV27 and TRBJ1-2, with D unresolved. The CDR3 totals 13 residues. The germline V and J ends were trimmed by 3 bases and 5 bases, with 10 bases remaining between them. From germline, CDR1 is MNHEY and CDR2 SMNVEV (reference sequence). CDR3 nucleotides: TGTGCCAGCAGTTTGGCCTGGAATTATGGCTACACCTTC. Protein sequence: CASSLAWNYGYTF.

This chain joins TRBV19 and TRBJ2-1; the D is unclear. Germline CDR1 and CDR2: LNHDA and SQIVND (reference sequence). V was pared by 3 bases and J by 8 bases, with 11 bases between. This CDR3 has 13 amino acids. Here the CDR3 DNA reads TGTGCCAGTAGTATCTACAAGGGCGATGAGCAGTTCTTC. Translating it yields CASSIYKGDEQFF.

By sample fraction, this clone is medium-sized. The chain is built from TRBV6-5 and TRBJ2-3; TRBD2 aligns across 7 bases. CDR3 length: 15 residues. Unmatched junction bases numbered 6, after V lost 0 bases and J lost 6 bases. Germline CDR1 MNHEY, CDR2 SVGAGI. The CDR3 nucleotides are TGTGCCAGCAGTTACTCGAGCGGGGAGTTGGATACGCAGTATTTT. It yields the protein CASSYSSGELDTQYF.

On this clone: At the DNA level, this CDR3 is encoded by other sequences in the same sample as well. V usage is TRBV9 and J usage is TRBJ1-5; no reliable D call. Trimming shortened V by 0 bases and J by 3 bases, and 7 bases separated the two germline ends. Germline V lookup: CDR1 SGDLS, CDR2 YYNGEE. The CDR3 runs 14 residues. The DNA for the CDR3 is TGTGCCAGCAGCGTAGGCGATCCCAATCAGCCCCAGCATTTT. This codes for CASSVGDPNQPQHF. Based on the CDR3 plus reference TRBV9 and TRBJ1-5, the full variable domain is DSGVTQTPKHLITATGQRVTLRCSPRSGDLSVYWYQQSLDQGLQFLIQYYNGEERAKGNILERFSAQQFPDLHSELNLSSLELGDSALYFCASSVGDPNQPQHFGDGTRLSIL.

The rearrangement links TRBV25-1 to TRBJ2-2, with D unresolved. CDR1 and CDR2 (germline): MGHDK, SYGVNS. The CDR3 is 13 amino acids. The germline V and J ends were trimmed by 1 base and 4 bases, with 4 bases remaining between them. This CDR3 reads CASSEWGTGELFF. In DNA, the CDR3 is TGTGCCAGCAGTGAATGGGGCACCGGGGAGCTGTTTTTT.

This clone was detected only a few times. This chain connects TRBV27 to TRBJ2-5, with D possibly called TRBD1 or TRBD2 (5 bases each). Germline lookup yields CDR1 MNHEY and CDR2 SMNVEV (reference sequence). This CDR3 has 15 residues. The ends were cut back, 3 bases at V and 2 bases at J, with 13 bases in the middle. CDR3 in amino acids: CASSLGPGTQETQYF. The CDR3 region has the DNA TGTGCCAGCAGTTTGGGGCCCGGGACGCAAGAGACCCAGTACTTC.

The gene calls are TRBV6-4 and TRBJ1-1; no definite D call. V dropped 3 bases and J dropped 11 bases, with 22 bases sitting between them. CDR3 length equals 15 residues. CDR1 is MRHNA, CDR2 SNTAGT, per germline. CDR3 sequence reads: CASSETGEGSGRAFF. The CDR3 DNA reads TGTGCCAGCAGTGAGACCGGGGAGGGTTCGGGTCGGGCTTTCTTT.

This clone came up a few times. The chain carries TRBV29-1 and TRBJ1-1; D gene unclear. The ends were cut back, 6 bases at V and 8 bases at J, with 7 bases in the middle. Germline CDR1 is SQVTM and CDR2 is ANQGSEA. The CDR3 spans 9 residues. CDR3 DNA sequence: TGCAGCGTGGGAGTAGAAGCTTTCTTT. It specifies CSVGVEAFF.

The chain has TRBV7-2 and TRBJ1-4, with TRBD1 identical over 7 bases. Germline CDR1 reads SGHTA; CDR2 reads FQGNSA. CDR3 length equals 13 residues. Unmatched junction bases numbered 6, after V lost 6 bases and J lost 8 bases. The CDR3 nucleotides read TGTGCCAGCAGGGCAGACAGGGTCGAAAAACTGTTTTTT. This sequence encodes CASRADRVEKLFF.

The chain is built from TRBV9 and TRBJ2-7; D not resolved. This CDR3 is built from 13 residues. Trimming left V 4 bases short and J 7 bases short, with 15 bases between. Germline CDR1 reads SGDLS; CDR2 reads YYNGEE. The CDR3 protein is CASSPRSAREQYF. Written as DNA, the CDR3 is TGTGCCAGCAGCCCCCGCAGTGCGAGGGAGCAGTACTTC.

This clone was counted once. The chain employs TRBV19 and TRBJ2-7; 7 nucleotides match TRBD1. The CDR3 has 14 residues. From germline, CDR1 is LNHDA and CDR2 SQIVND (reference sequence). Unmatched junction bases numbered 2, after V lost 2 bases and J lost 1 base. The CDR3, as DNA: TGTGCCAGTAGTATAAGGGGGCTTTCCTACGAGCAGTACTTC. Translation: CASSIRGLSYEQYF.

This clone was recorded once. The genes are TRBV5-8 and TRBJ1-1, with D unresolved. The CDR3 spans 12 residues. V lost 5 bases and J 3 bases, leaving 8 bases between the germline ends. Per the germline V gene, CDR1 is SGHTS and CDR2 is YDEGEE. CDR3 residues: CASRIGYTEAFF. The DNA of the CDR3 is TGTGCCAGCAGGATAGGGTACACTGAAGCTTTCTTT.

This clone was observed once. V gene TRBV2 combines with J gene TRBJ2-7, with 9 bases aligning to TRBD1. There are 19 residues in the CDR3. Germline CDR1 reads SNHLY; CDR2 reads FYNNEI. V dropped 7 bases and J dropped 3; count of bases not matched to a gene: 22. The CDR3 DNA is TGTGCCAGCAATAGAGGGGCCGGGGACAGGGCAGGGTTTTACTACGAGCAGTACTTC. Protein product: CASNRGAGDRAGFYYEQYF.

The gene calls are TRBV27 and TRBJ1-1; D call uncertain. The CDR3 is made up of 15 amino acids. V was pared by 4 bases and J by 4 bases, with 16 bases between. CDR1 is MNHEY, CDR2 SMNVEV, per germline (reference sequence). Here the CDR3 reads CASSSRMSGVTEAFF. The CDR3, as DNA: TGTGCCAGCAGTTCAAGGATGTCTGGGGTCACTGAAGCTTTCTTT.

J is TRBJ2-3 and V is TRBV19; 8 bases line up with TRBD1. After removal of 4 bases from V and 3 bases from J, the junction contained 6 bases not matched to a gene. The CDR3 totals 15 residues. The germline CDR1 and CDR2 sequences are LNHDA and SQIVND (reference sequence). CDR3 sequence: CASSKGDRLTDTQYF. CDR3 bases: TGTGCCAGTAGTAAGGGGGACAGGCTGACAGATACGCAGTATTTT. Together with reference TRBV19 and TRBJ2-3, the CDR3 gives the full variable domain: DGGITQSPKYLFRKEGQNVTLSCEQNLNHDAMYWYRQDPGQGLRLIYYSQIVNDFQKGDIAEGYSVSREKKESFPLTVTSAQKNPTAFYLCASSKGDRLTDTQYFGPGTRLTVL.

J is TRBJ2-5 and V is TRBV27; 10 bases align to TRBD2. CDR1 MNHEY and CDR2 SMNVEV come from the germline V gene (reference sequence). V dropped 3 bases and J dropped 2; count of bases not matched to a gene: 0. The CDR3 length is 14 residues. CDR3 in DNA: TGTGCCAGCAGTTTTAGCGGGGGGCAAGAGACCCAGTACTTC. It encodes CASSFSGGQETQYF.